A selection of T cell receptor beta chains follows, all from one sample in a study of T cell responses to AZD1222 COVID-19 vaccine. Assay used: immunoSEQ multiplex PCR; TCRdb lists only in-frame clones, some missing. The profile shows 130,000 to 150,000 clones, around 83% of them singletons. The source material was peripheral blood, sampled on day 0 of MenACWY control vaccination. Receptors were obtained from an adult in good health. The conserved cysteine and the conserved F or W are not part of the CDR3 here.

v_gene,j_gene,CDR3aa
TRBV10-2,TRBJ2-7,ASGPSDSPYEQY
TRBV6-5,TRBJ1-5,ASVEGLSQPQH
TRBV6-5,TRBJ2-2,ASKWVTGELF
TRBV4-1,TRBJ1-2,ASSLVGRDYGYT
TRBV12-3/TRBV12-4,TRBJ1-5,ASSRTGPQPQH
TRBV11-2,TRBJ2-3,ASSFYTDTQY
TRBV27,TRBJ1-4,ASSLLGQGGGEKLF
TRBV15,TRBJ1-4,ATSRDLGKLF
TRBV19,TRBJ2-3,ASTPTQGYTDTQY
TRBV12-5,TRBJ2-2,ASGLPLGTGPGELF
TRBV3-1/TRBV3-2,TRBJ2-7,ASSTHGAEEQY
TRBV29-1,TRBJ1-1,SVAEAGAF
TRBV6-1,TRBJ2-5,ASSEALAGGSRGTQY
TRBV10-3,TRBJ2-1,AISEPGTSGLNEQF
TRBV9,TRBJ2-7,ASSPSGRNYEQY